The 6 T cell receptor beta chains below were found in one sample sequenced in a study of beta chain features in type 1 diabetes. All of the isolated RNA was reverse transcribed, so expressed TCRB transcripts were sequenced. Generated by immunoSEQ multiplex PCR, the TCRdb table keeps only in-frame clones and is missing some. Among approximately 170,000 clones listed, 7% to 10% were seen once. Sequencing used central memory CD4+ T cells from blood. The receptors shown here come from a woman aged 18-30 years in good health.

This clone was observed a few times. The chain employs TRBV7-2 and TRBJ2-7; a weak D match, TRBD1 (6 bases). Trimming pared 4 bases from V and 6 bases from J, leaving 16 bases between. The CDR3 is 14 amino acids. CDR1 SGHTA and CDR2 FQGNSA come from the germline V gene. As DNA, the CDR3 is TGTGCCAGCAGCTGGGCCGGTGGACAGTCCGAGCAGTACTTC. Encoded protein: CASSWAGGQSEQYF.

The chain joins TRBV5-1 to TRBJ1-3; no clear D gene. There are 15 residues in the CDR3. Deletions cut 1 base from V and 4 bases from J, with 12 bases between. The V gene's germline CDR1 is SGHRS and CDR2 YFSETQ. CDR3 sequence (DNA): TGCGCCAGCAGCTTGCTCCAGGCGGGGGGAAACACCATATATTTT. Amino acid sequence: CASSLLQAGGNTIYF.

This clone has only a few counts. The chain uses TRBV5-1 and TRBJ2-5; TRBD1 agrees at 8 bases. The CDR3 is made up of 13 amino acids. The V and J ends lost 4 bases and 5 bases, in that order; junction bases with no gene match: 4. The germline gives CDR1 SGHRS, CDR2 YFSETQ. The CDR3, as DNA: TGCGCCAGCAGCACAGGACAGGGCGAGACCCAGTACTTC. Translating it yields CASSTGQGETQYF. The whole variable domain, remainder taken from reference TRBV5-1 and TRBJ2-5, is KAGVTQTPRYLIKTRGQQVTLSCSPISGHRSVSWYQQTPGQGLQFLFEYFSETQRNKGNFPGRFSGRQFSNSRSEMNVSTLELGDSALYLCASSTGQGETQYFGPGTRLLVL.

V gene TRBV25-1 combines with J gene TRBJ1-5; a weak D match, TRBD1 (6 bases). Between the trimmed V and J ends, which lost 2 bases and 5 bases, there was a span of 13 bases. The CDR3 length is 15 residues. Germline V gives CDR1 MGHDK, CDR2 SYGVNS. This CDR3 is CASSEIGGDHQPQHF. The CDR3 DNA reads TGTGCCAGCAGTGAAATAGGGGGGGATCATCAGCCCCAGCATTTT. The full variable domain, rest sourced from reference TRBV25-1 and TRBJ1-5, is EADIYQTPRYLVIGTGKKITLECSQTMGHDKMYWYQQDPGMELHLIHYSYGVNSTEKGDLSSESTVSRIRTEHFPLTLESARPSHTSQYLCASSEIGGDHQPQHFGDGTRLSIL.

DNA for the CDR3: TGTGCCAGCAGCCAAGGCCTAGCGGGAACGGAGACCCAGTACTTC. Its protein is CASSQGLAGTETQYF. The rearrangement uses TRBV14 and TRBJ2-5; 9 bases agree with TRBD2. Trimming cost V 1 base and J 5 bases; bases outside gene matches: 5. Germline lookup yields CDR1 SGHDN and CDR2 FVKESK. The CDR3 runs to 15 residues.

A remark on this clone: A junction end diverges from the germline sequence, so it may reflect a read error. J is TRBJ1-5 and V is TRBV10-3; no definite D call. The CDR3 runs to 13 residues. Germline V gene data show CDR1 as ENHRY and CDR2 as SYGVKD. CDR3 sequence: CASSYDGNQPQHF. In nucleotides, the CDR3 is TGTGCCAGCAGTTACGACGGGAATCAGCCCCAGCATTTT.